The sequence of this T cell receptor (beta chain) was determined in a study of T cell responses to AZD1222 COVID-19 vaccine. Points on this clone: Its antigen is not identified.

Produced via immunoSEQ multiplex PCR; TCRdb's table is partial and in-frame only. The sample lists around 130,000 clones; about 88% were seen once. Broader study findings: Spike-specific TCR breadth and depth went up after people got two AZD1222 doses. Repertoire sampling happened only post peak T cell response. Reportedly, close to half of spike-specific TCRs are directed against unmutated variant regions.

The source of this sequence is an adult who received the AZD1222 COVID-19 vaccine. Sequencing used peripheral blood, obtained 28 days after the second AZD1222 dose.

The CDR3 coding sequence is TGTGCCAGCAGCTTAAGAGTGAGCCAAGAGACCCAGTACTTC. It translates to CASSLRVSQETQYF. The rearrangement links TRBV11-3 to TRBJ2-5; the D is unclear. V was trimmed by 2 bases and J by 1 base, leaving 8 bases between them. The CDR3 loop spans 14 amino acids. Germline-derived CDR1 and CDR2 are SGHNT and YENEEA.